This T cell receptor beta chain emerged from a study of chemoradiotherapy in HPV16-positive cancers (dated by TCRdb to the early 2020s). The study in broad terms: Functional T-cell assays on cells from a couple of HPV16-positive patients defined candidate HPV-specific T-cell clones and common TCR motifs. The study asked whether T-cell immunity against the HPV oncoproteins E6 and E7 changes during chemoradiotherapy and whether it affects survival. TCR repertoires from over 80 patients with HPV-related cancers were then used to track the candidate HPV-specific TCRs and motifs.

What the authors observed across the whole study: The survival association was reported for HPV16-positive patients, and the functional definition of HPV-specific T cells was derived from only a couple of HPV16-positive patients. Expansion of candidate HPV-specific clones and E7-related TCR motifs was observed in the tumor microenvironment during treatment, whereas no such expansion was observed for non-HPV-specific T cells. Improved recurrence-free survival in HPV16-positive patients was associated with expansion of HPV-responsive T cells during chemoradiotherapy.

Libraries came from the immunoSEQ multiplex PCR assay. As stored in TCRdb, this immuneACCESS dataset retains in-frame rearrangements with V and J assigned. A fraction of the clones does not appear; measured against another copy, unresolved V genes explain less than half of the discrepancy, and the remainder lacks a known reason. The sample table holds some 10,000 clones, of which about 82% were seen once. In total, the top ten clones hold under 3% of the sample. Notes on this clone: Its specific antigen is unknown. There are no base qualities to consult, and no much larger clone falls within one base.

Repertoires were sampled multiple times during chemoradiotherapy, which allowed clonal expansion in the tumor microenvironment to be followed. The clonotype comes from a human donor with HPV-associated anogenital cancer. The sequenced sample was blood, obtained from a patient who underwent chemoradiotherapy.

The DNA sequence is as follows: TGTGCCTGGAGCGCCGGGACTAAGTCCTACGAGCAGTACTTC. Its translation reads: CAWSAGTKSYEQYF. The chain is made from TRBV30 and TRBJ2-7; TRBD2 lines up with 7 middle nucleotides. The V end gives up 3 bases and the J end 1 base, leaving 6 bases in the junction not matched to a gene. The CDR3 contains 14 residues, cysteine and phenylalanine counted. The DNA shown is the 42-base CDR3, in frame from base 1. CDR1 and CDR2 are read off the germline V gene (reference sequence) as GTSNPN and SVGIG.